Listed below are T cell receptor beta chains from one sample, sequenced in a study of a mutant IDH1 vaccine in newly diagnosed glioma. TCRdb keeps only in-frame clones here, not all; method: immunoSEQ multiplex PCR. The sample contains around 87,000 clones, roughly four fifths of which appear only once. The material sequenced was PBMCs, taken from a glioma patient treated with radiotherapy, temozolomide or both. The source is a woman aged 45-59 years with glioma. Each CDR3 is given with its conserved first and last residue. The D gene is left open where the match is weak. For some rows the clone size is stated as once, few or many, or as a class when expanded; others skip it.

clone_size j_call v_call d_call cdr3_aa cdr3_nt
. TRBJ1-6 TRBV9 . CASSVEGGPGANSPLHF TGTGCCAGCAGCGTAGAGGGGGGCCCGGGGGCGAATTCACCCCTCCACTTT
. TRBJ1-2 TRBV6-5 TRBD1 CASSSGGADYGYTF TGTGCCAGCAGCTCAGGGGGGGCTGACTATGGCTACACCTTC
. TRBJ1-4 TRBV27 . CASSLYREKLFF TGTGCCAGCAGTTTGTACAGGGAAAAACTGTTTTTT
. TRBJ1-1 TRBV9 . CASSVGDSLRLNTEAFF TGTGCCAGCAGCGTAGGGGATTCGCTCCGATTAAACACTGAAGCTTTCTTT
. TRBJ1-4 TRBV5-1 TRBD1 CASSPLGTGGEKLFF TGCGCCAGCAGCCCGCTGGGGACAGGAGGGGAAAAACTGTTTTTT
. TRBJ1-2 TRBV30 . CAWSVPAAGRLYGYTF TGTGCCTGGAGTGTACCCGCGGCAGGACGCCTCTATGGCTACACCTTC
once TRBJ2-1 TRBV7-9 TRBD2 CASNKLAGLVGNEQFF TGTGCCAGCAATAAACTAGCGGGGCTAGTAGGGAATGAGCAGTTCTTC
. TRBJ1-1 TRBV19 . CASRPEVNRLEAFF TGTGCCAGTAGGCCCGAGGTTAACCGGCTTGAAGCTTTCTTT
few TRBJ1-6 TRBV5-1 TRBD1 CASSGGTDNSPLHF TGCGCCAGCAGCGGGGGGACAGATAATTCACCCCTCCACTTT
. TRBJ1-1 TRBV7-9 . CASSLGGGQNTEAFF TGTGCCAGCAGCTTAGGTGGCGGACAGAACACTGAAGCTTTCTTT
. TRBJ1-2 TRBV27 . CASSSHGDNYGYTF TGTGCCAGCAGTTCCCACGGGGATAACTATGGCTACACCTTC
. TRBJ2-1 TRBV10-3 TRBD1 CAIRTLGQDNEQFF TGTGCCATCAGGACATTGGGACAGGACAATGAGCAGTTCTTC
once TRBJ1-2 TRBV18 . CASSPGVDYGYTF TGTGCCAGCTCCCCTGGGGTAGATTATGGCTACACCTTC
. TRBJ2-1 TRBV28 TRBD1 CASRTGTGNYNEQFF TGTGCCAGCAGGACCGGGACAGGGAACTACAATGAGCAGTTCTTC
once TRBJ2-2 TRBV14 TRBD1 CASSPRTGNTGELFF TGTGCCAGCAGCCCCCGGACAGGGAACACCGGGGAGCTGTTTTTT
. TRBJ2-3 TRBV9 TRBD2 CASSPHPGLGGLPSTDTQYF TGTGCCAGCAGCCCGCACCCGGGGCTCGGGGGGTTACCTAGCACAGATACGCAGTATTTT
. TRBJ1-3 TRBV5-8 . CASSLKGIAGNTIYF TGTGCCAGCAGCTTGAAGGGAATCGCTGGAAACACCATATATTTT
few TRBJ1-1 TRBV18 . CASSDRMNTEAFF TGTGCCAGCTCAGATCGTATGAACACTGAAGCTTTCTTT
. TRBJ2-5 TRBV7-9 TRBD2 CASSLGGGRETQYF TGTGCCAGCAGCTTAGGCGGGGGAAGGGAGACCCAGTACTTC
once TRBJ2-5 TRBV2 TRBD1 CASSRTGGEETQYF TGTGCCAGCAGTCGGACAGGGGGCGAAGAGACCCAGTACTTC
once TRBJ1-1 TRBV19 . CASSIGGWTEAFF TGTGCCAGTAGTATAGGGGGCTGGACTGAAGCTTTCTTT
. TRBJ2-7 TRBV7-9 TRBD2 CASSFWGLAGGGEQYF TGTGCCAGCAGCTTCTGGGGACTAGCGGGGGGGGGCGAGCAGTACTTC
. TRBJ2-7 TRBV16 TRBD1 CASSQRGGTGAYEQYF TGTGCCAGCAGCCAGAGAGGGGGGACAGGAGCCTACGAGCAGTACTTC
. TRBJ2-7 TRBV5-1 TRBD1 CASSLGTGTLGQYF TGCGCCAGCAGCCTCGGGACAGGGACCTTGGGGCAGTACTTC
. TRBJ1-2 TRBV5-1 . CASSLDGNYGYTF TGCGCCAGCAGCCTGGACGGGAACTATGGCTACACCTTC
. TRBJ2-7 TRBV7-8 . CASSLPGLSYEQYF TGTGCCAGCAGCTTACCAGGGCTTTCCTACGAGCAGTACTTC
. TRBJ2-5 TRBV7-2 . CASSLGGSVGETQYF TGTGCCAGCAGCTTAGGAGGGAGCGTCGGGGAGACCCAGTACTTC
few TRBJ1-5 TRBV5-8 . CASSFARGRHQHF TGTGCCAGCAGCTTTGCCCGAGGGCGACACCAGCATTTT
. TRBJ1-5 TRBV15 . CATSRVGSIQPQHF TGTGCCACCAGCAGAGTGGGCTCAATTCAGCCCCAGCATTTT
. TRBJ1-2 TRBV25-1 TRBD1 CASSPMLGGADYGYTF TGTGCCAGCAGCCCAATGTTAGGGGGCGCAGACTATGGCTACACCTTC
once TRBJ1-2 TRBV7-8 . CASSQSTGSGYTF TGTGCCAGCAGCCAATCAACAGGGAGTGGCTACACCTTC
. TRBJ1-6 TRBV30 . CASQRDENSPLHF TGTGCCTCCCAAAGGGACGAGAATTCACCCCTCCACTTT
. TRBJ2-1 TRBV2 TRBD2 CASFGRLAGGYEQFF TGTGCCAGCTTTGGGAGGCTAGCGGGGGGATATGAGCAGTTCTTC
. TRBJ2-2 TRBV7-2 TRBD2 CASQGGPNTGELFF TGTGCCAGCCAGGGAGGGCCGAACACCGGGGAGCTGTTTTTT
. TRBJ1-1 TRBV11-2 . CASSSARIAEAFF TGTGCCAGCAGCTCCGCTAGGATCGCTGAAGCTTTCTTT
. TRBJ1-1 TRBV6-5 . CASKGLVNTEAFF TGTGCCAGCAAGGGACTTGTGAACACTGAAGCTTTCTTT
. TRBJ1-2 TRBV4-3 . CASSQEGGQYLNYGYTF TGCGCCAGCAGCCAAGAAGGTGGACAGTACCTTAACTATGGCTACACCTTC
. TRBJ1-1 TRBV29-1 . CSVVPPGAIPKNTEAFF TGCAGCGTTGTTCCCCCGGGCGCAATCCCAAAAAACACTGAAGCTTTCTTT
. TRBJ2-2 TRBV29-1 TRBD2 CSVGSRASGSPGTGELFF TGCAGCGTTGGTTCCCGGGCTAGCGGGTCCCCGGGAACCGGGGAGCTGTTTTTT
once TRBJ1-2 TRBV6-5 . CASSLKGVGYTF TGTGCCAGCAGTTTAAAAGGGGTAGGCTACACCTTC
. TRBJ1-3 TRBV30 . CAWTRHSSGNTIYF TGTGCCTGGACCCGACATTCCTCTGGAAACACCATATATTTT
. TRBJ1-1 TRBV5-6 TRBD1 CASSSRTGLNTEAFF TGTGCCAGCAGCTCGCGGACAGGGCTGAACACTGAAGCTTTCTTT
. TRBJ1-5 TRBV27 TRBD1 CASSLARDRETLPRNQPQHF TGTGCCAGCAGTTTAGCCAGGGACAGGGAAACCCTACCTCGCAATCAGCCCCAGCATTTT
. TRBJ1-1 TRBV5-1 . CASSIRQDLNTEAFF TGCGCCAGCAGCATACGACAGGATCTCAACACTGAAGCTTTCTTT
few TRBJ1-6 TRBV2 TRBD1 CASRAGQGYNSPLHF TGTGCCAGCAGGGCGGGACAGGGATATAATTCACCCCTCCACTTT
. TRBJ1-1 TRBV2 . CASRGGEAFF TGTGCCAGCAGGGGCGGTGAAGCTTTCTTT
. TRBJ1-1 TRBV7-2 . CASSPSIRGSTEAFF TGTGCCAGCAGCCCAAGCATCCGGGGGAGCACTGAAGCTTTCTTT
. TRBJ2-1 TRBV6-6 . CASSPDSYNEQFF TGTGCCAGCAGTCCCGACAGTTACAATGAGCAGTTCTTC
. TRBJ2-5 TRBV29-1 . CSVLTYQETQYF TGCAGCGTTCTGACGTACCAAGAGACCCAGTACTTC
. TRBJ2-7 TRBV6-1 TRBD1 CASSPRQGAYEQYF TGTGCCAGCAGTCCCCGACAGGGGGCCTACGAGCAGTACTTC
. TRBJ1-6 TRBV18 . CASSPTLRFNSPLHF TGTGCCAGCTCACCGACCCTTCGATTCAATTCACCCCTCCACTTT
once TRBJ1-5 TRBV9 . CASSVGHSNQPQHF TGTGCCAGCAGCGTAGGGCATAGCAATCAGCCCCAGCATTTT
. TRBJ2-7 TRBV7-9 . CASSRQSDSYEQYF TGTGCCAGCAGCCGGCAATCGGACAGCTACGAGCAGTACTTC
. TRBJ1-2 TRBV5-5 . CASSFEFRQLSPDNYGYTF TGTGCCAGCAGCTTCGAATTTAGGCAGCTTTCTCCCGACAACTATGGCTACACCTTC